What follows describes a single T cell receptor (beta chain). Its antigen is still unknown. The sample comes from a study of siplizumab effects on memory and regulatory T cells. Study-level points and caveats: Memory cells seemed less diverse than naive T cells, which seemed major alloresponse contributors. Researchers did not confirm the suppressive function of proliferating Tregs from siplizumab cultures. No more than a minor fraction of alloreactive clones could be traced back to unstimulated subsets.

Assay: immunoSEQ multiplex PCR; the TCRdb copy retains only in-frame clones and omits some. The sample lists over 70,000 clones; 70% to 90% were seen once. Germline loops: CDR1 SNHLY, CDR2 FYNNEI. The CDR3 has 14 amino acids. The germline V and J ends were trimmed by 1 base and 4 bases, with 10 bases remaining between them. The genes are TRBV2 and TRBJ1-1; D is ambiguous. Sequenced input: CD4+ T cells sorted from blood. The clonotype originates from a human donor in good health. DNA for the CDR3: TGTGCCAGCAGTGAAGGGGGTTCGGCCACTGAAGCTTTCTTT. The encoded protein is CASSEGGSATEAFF.